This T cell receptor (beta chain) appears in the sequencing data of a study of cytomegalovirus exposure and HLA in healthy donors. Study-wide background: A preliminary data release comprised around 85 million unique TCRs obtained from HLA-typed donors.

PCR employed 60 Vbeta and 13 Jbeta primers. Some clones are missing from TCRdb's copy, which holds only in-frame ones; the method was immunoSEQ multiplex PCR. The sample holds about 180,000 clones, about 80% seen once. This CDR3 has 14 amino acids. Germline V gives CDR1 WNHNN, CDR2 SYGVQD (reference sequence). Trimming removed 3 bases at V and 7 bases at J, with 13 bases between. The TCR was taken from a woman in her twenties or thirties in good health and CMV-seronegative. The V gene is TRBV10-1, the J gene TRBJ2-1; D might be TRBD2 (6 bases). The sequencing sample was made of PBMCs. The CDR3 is CASSDWDSENEQFF. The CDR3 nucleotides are TGCGCCAGCAGTGATTGGGACTCGGAGAATGAGCAGTTCTTC.